Listed below are T cell receptor beta chains from one sample, sequenced in a study of T cells after yellow fever vaccination. In TCRdb, the 5' RACE reads were re-called with MiXCR into one record per CDR3 protein. The sample yields roughly 150,000 distinct CDR3 sequences, around 7.2% seen once. The sequencing here drew on CD4+ T cells sorted from PBMCs, taken about 5 days after the first yellow fever vaccination. The source of these receptors is a man between 18 and 29 years old who received the YFV17D yellow fever vaccine. Both conserved end residues are part of each CDR3. The D gene is left open where the match is weak. Size is stated for part of the rows, as once, few or many counts, or as a class when the clone is expanded.

j_call d_call clone_size v_call cdr3_aa cdr3_nt
TRBJ2-5 TRBD1 few TRBV11-2 CASSSYRGSTQYF TGTGCCAGCAGCTCTTACAGGGGGTCGACCCAGTACTTC
TRBJ2-5 - many TRBV7-2 CASTSWGWETQYF TGTGCCAGCACGTCTTGGGGTTGGGAGACCCAGTACTTC
TRBJ2-2 TRBD2 - TRBV4-2 CASSQEPGGGAFTGELFF TGTGCCAGCAGCCAAGAACCCGGCGGGGGGGCTTTCACCGGGGAGCTGTTTTTT
TRBJ1-1 - many TRBV29-1 CSVEDYRSAEAFF TGCAGCGTTGAAGACTACAGGAGCGCTGAAGCTTTCTTT
TRBJ2-5 - many TRBV9 CASSVTFQETQYF TGTGCCAGCAGCGTGACGTTTCAAGAGACCCAGTACTTC
TRBJ1-3 TRBD1 few TRBV12-3/TRBV12-4 CASSSRQGFGNTIYF TGTGCCAGCAGTTCCCGACAGGGCTTTGGAAACACCATATATTTT
TRBJ1-1 - many TRBV10-2 CASSELGMNTEAFF TGCGCCAGCAGTGAGTTAGGAATGAACACTGAAGCTTTCTTT
TRBJ2-3 - many TRBV9 CASSVEWSTQYF TGTGCCAGCAGCGTAGAATGGAGTACGCAGTATTTT
TRBJ2-1 TRBD2 many TRBV7-2 CASSLREVGYNEQFF TGTGCCAGCAGCCTCCGGGAGGTTGGTTACAATGAGCAGTTCTTC
TRBJ1-2 - - TRBV20-1 CSARPPGLPYGYTF TGCAGTGCTAGACCTCCGGGACTGCCCTATGGCTACACCTTC
TRBJ1-2 TRBD1 - TRBV15 CATSRGRLDRGKSYTF TGTGCCACCAGCAGAGGCCGATTGGACAGGGGGAAAAGCTACACCTTC
TRBJ1-2 - many TRBV4-3 CASSQDQDSYYGYTF TGCGCCAGCAGCCAAGATCAGGACAGCTACTATGGCTACACCTTC
TRBJ2-1 - many TRBV6-2/TRBV6-3 CASSYMGADEQFF TGTGCCAGCAGTTACATGGGGGCAGATGAGCAGTTCTTC
TRBJ1-3 - few TRBV7-9 CASSSVGNTIYF TGTGCCAGCAGCTCTGTAGGGAACACCATATATTTT
TRBJ1-3 TRBD1 few TRBV7-2 CASSLVGTGSSGNTIYF TGTGCCAGCAGCTTAGTAGGGACAGGGAGTAGTGGAAACACCATATATTTT
TRBJ2-1 TRBD2 few TRBV5-8 CASSLAGGVWHEQFF TGTGCCAGCAGCCTAGCGGGGGGGGTTTGGCATGAGCAGTTCTTC
TRBJ1-1 - many TRBV6-5 CASSLTQGRTEAFF TGTGCCAGCAGTCTCACGCAGGGACGGACTGAAGCTTTCTTT
TRBJ2-3 - medium-sized TRBV29-1 CSVGISGRTDTQYF TGCAGCGTTGGAATTAGCGGAAGGACAGATACGCAGTATTTT
TRBJ1-2 - - TRBV9 CASSVGLSNYGYTF TGTGCCAGCAGCGTAGGGCTCAGCAACTATGGCTACACCTTC
TRBJ2-7 - few TRBV7-9 CASSQDGGPYEQYF TGTGCCAGCAGCCAGGACGGCGGGCCCTACGAGCAGTACTTC
TRBJ1-6 - - TRBV12-3/TRBV12-4 CASSFRPTTANSPLHF TGTGCCAGCAGTTTCCGACCGACAACCGCAAATTCACCCCTCCACTTT
TRBJ1-1 TRBD1 - TRBV12-3/TRBV12-4 CASSSQGMNTEAFF TGTGCCAGCAGTTCACAGGGGATGAACACTGAAGCTTTCTTT
TRBJ2-1 TRBD2 many TRBV7-2 CASSPPEAGGQHEQFF TGTGCCAGCAGCCCTCCCGAGGCGGGGGGGCAACATGAGCAGTTCTTC
TRBJ1-5 - few TRBV30 CAWSGGDQPQHF TGTGCCTGGAGTGGGGGAGATCAGCCCCAGCATTTT
TRBJ1-3 - few TRBV7-2 CASSPAHSGNTIYF TGTGCCAGCAGCCCGGCCCACTCTGGAAACACCATATATTTT
TRBJ2-7 TRBD1 many TRBV6-2/TRBV6-3 CASRPTGLGSYEQYF TGTGCCAGCAGGCCGACAGGGCTAGGCAGCTACGAGCAGTACTTC
TRBJ1-6 - - TRBV7-8 CASSLGRIRGSPLHF TGTGCCAGCAGCTTAGGTAGAATCAGAGGTTCACCCCTCCACTTT
TRBJ1-6 TRBD1 few TRBV7-2 CASSQQGDNSPLHF TGTGCCAGCAGCCAACAGGGGGATAATTCACCCCTCCACTTT
TRBJ2-2 - many TRBV12-3/TRBV12-4 CASSLRLNTGELFF TGTGCCAGCAGTTTGAGGCTTAACACCGGGGAGCTGTTTTTT
TRBJ2-1 - many TRBV7-2 CASSASSVGEQFF TGTGCCAGCAGCGCCTCTAGCGTTGGTGAGCAGTTCTTC
TRBJ2-1 TRBD2 many TRBV11-2 CASTTGSGGDNEQFF TGTGCCAGCACCACTGGTAGCGGGGGAGACAATGAGCAGTTCTTC
TRBJ2-3 - many TRBV5-4 CASSTPGWRSDTQYF TGTGCCAGCAGCACCCCAGGGTGGCGGTCAGATACGCAGTATTTT
TRBJ2-5 - - TRBV28 CASNLVQGLETQYF TGTGCCAGCAACCTTGTGCAGGGGTTGGAGACCCAGTACTTC
TRBJ1-1 - many TRBV3-1 CASSQIADTEAFF TGTGCCAGCAGCCAGATAGCGGACACTGAAGCTTTCTTT
TRBJ2-5 - many TRBV6-1 CASTDGGRGETQYF TGTGCCAGCACCGACGGGGGCAGGGGAGAGACCCAGTACTTC
TRBJ1-2 - many TRBV6-1 CASRDGGGGGYGYTF TGTGCCAGCAGGGATGGAGGGGGTGGAGGCTATGGCTACACCTTC
TRBJ2-7 - - TRBV20-1 CSARESSLSYEQYF TGCAGTGCTAGAGAGTCCAGTCTATCCTACGAGCAGTACTTC
TRBJ1-6 - few TRBV20-1 CSARDLQGGNSPLHF TGCAGTGCTAGAGATCTCCAGGGTGGGAATTCACCCCTCCACTTT
TRBJ2-2 TRBD1 many TRBV27 CASRGTANTGELFF TGTGCCAGCAGGGGGACAGCTAACACCGGGGAGCTGTTTTTT
TRBJ1-1 - many TRBV11-3 CASSFQWNTEAFF TGTGCCAGCAGCTTTCAGTGGAACACTGAAGCTTTCTTT
TRBJ2-4 - many TRBV15 CATKSIRGINIQYF TGTGCCACCAAGTCGATCCGGGGCATAAACATTCAGTACTTC